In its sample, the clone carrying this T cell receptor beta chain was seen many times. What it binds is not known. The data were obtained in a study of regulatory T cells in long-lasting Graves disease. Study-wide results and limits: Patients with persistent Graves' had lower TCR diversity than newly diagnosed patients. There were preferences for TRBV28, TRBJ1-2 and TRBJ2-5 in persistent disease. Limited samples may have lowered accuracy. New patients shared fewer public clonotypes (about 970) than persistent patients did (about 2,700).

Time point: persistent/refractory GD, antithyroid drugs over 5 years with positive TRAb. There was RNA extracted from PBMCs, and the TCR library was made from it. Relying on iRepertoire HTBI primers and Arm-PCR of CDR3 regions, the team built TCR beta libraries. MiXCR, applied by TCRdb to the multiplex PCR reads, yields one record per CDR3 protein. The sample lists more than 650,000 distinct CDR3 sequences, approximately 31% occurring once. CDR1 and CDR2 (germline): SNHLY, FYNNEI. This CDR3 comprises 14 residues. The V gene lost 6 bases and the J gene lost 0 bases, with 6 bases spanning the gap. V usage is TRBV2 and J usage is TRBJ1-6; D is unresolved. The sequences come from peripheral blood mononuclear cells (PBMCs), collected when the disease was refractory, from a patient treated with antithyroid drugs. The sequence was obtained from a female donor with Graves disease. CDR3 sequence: CASREVSYNSPLHF. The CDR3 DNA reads TGTGCCAGCAGAGAGGTCTCCTATAATTCACCCCTCCACTTT.